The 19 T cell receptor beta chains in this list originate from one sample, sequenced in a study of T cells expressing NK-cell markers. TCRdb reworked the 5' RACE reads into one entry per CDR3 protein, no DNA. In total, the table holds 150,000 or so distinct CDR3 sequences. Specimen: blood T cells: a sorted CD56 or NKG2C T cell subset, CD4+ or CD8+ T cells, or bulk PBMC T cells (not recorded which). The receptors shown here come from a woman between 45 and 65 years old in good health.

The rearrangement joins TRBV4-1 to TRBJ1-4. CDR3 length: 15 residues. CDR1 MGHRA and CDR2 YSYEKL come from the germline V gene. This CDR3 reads CASSQDPGRSEKLFF.

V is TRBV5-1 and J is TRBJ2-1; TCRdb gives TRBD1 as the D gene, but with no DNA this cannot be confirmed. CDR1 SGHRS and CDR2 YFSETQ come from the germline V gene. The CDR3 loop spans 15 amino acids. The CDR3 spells CASSLAGTPYNEQFF.

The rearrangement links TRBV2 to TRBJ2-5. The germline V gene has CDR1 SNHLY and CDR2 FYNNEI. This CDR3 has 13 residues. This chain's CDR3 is CASISAGEETQYF.

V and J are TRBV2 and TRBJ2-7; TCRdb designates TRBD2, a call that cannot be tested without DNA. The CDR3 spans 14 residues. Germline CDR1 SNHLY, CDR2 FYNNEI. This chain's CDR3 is CASSEFGGRNEQYF.

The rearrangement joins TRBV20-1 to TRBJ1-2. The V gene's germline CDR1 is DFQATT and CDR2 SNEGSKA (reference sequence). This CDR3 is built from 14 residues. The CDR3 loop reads CSARDPETAYGYTF.

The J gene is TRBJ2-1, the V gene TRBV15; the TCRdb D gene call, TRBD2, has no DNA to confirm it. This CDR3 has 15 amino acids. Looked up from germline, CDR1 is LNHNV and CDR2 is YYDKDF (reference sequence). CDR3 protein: CATSIPSGSLNEQFF.

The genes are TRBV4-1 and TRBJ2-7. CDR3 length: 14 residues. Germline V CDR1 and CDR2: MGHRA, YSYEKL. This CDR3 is CASSQDLVTYEQYF.

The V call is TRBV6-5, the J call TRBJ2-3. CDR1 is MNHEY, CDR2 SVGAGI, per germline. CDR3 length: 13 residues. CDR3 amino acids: CASSGQTSDTQYF.

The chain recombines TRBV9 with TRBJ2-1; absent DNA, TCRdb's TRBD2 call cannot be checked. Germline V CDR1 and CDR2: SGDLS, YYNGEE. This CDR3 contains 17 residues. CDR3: CASSVELAGDIYNEQFF.

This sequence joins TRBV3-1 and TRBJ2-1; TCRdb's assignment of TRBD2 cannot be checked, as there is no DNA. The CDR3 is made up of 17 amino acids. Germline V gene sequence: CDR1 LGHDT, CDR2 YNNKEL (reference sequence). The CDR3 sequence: CASSQEVGPPSYNEQFF.

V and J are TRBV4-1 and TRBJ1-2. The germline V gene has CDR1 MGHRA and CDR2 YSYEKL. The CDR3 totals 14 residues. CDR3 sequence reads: CASSQEGGADGYTF.

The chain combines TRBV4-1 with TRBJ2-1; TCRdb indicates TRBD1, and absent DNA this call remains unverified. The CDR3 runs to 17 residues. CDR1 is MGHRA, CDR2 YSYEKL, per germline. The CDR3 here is CASSRSWTASAYNEQFF.

CDR3 sequence: CASNQDREAGELFF. The V gene is TRBV28, the J gene TRBJ2-2; TCRdb returns TRBD1, unconfirmable since there is no DNA. Germline CDR1 and CDR2: MDHEN and SYDVKM. The CDR3 runs 14 residues.

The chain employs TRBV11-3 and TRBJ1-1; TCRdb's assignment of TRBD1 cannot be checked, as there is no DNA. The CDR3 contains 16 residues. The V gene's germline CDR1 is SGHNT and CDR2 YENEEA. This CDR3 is CASSPPRDSEVTEAFF. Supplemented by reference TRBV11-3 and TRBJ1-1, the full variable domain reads EAGVVQSPRYKIIEKKQPVAFWCNPISGHNTLYWYLQNLGQGPELLIRYENEEAVDDSQLPKDRFSAERLKGVDSTLKIQPAELGDSAVYLCASSPPRDSEVTEAFFGQGTRLTVV.

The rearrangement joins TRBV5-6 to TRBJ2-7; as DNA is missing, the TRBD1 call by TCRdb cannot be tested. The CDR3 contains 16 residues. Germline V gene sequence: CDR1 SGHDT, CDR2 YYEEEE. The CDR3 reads CASSLEGRGYSYEQYF.

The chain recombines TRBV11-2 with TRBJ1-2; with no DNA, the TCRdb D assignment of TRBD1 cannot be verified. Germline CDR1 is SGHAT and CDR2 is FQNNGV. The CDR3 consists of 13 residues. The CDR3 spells CASSLGTGYGYTF.

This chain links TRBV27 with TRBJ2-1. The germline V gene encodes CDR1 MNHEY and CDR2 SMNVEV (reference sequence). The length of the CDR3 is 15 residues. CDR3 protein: CASSPDRISYNEQFF.

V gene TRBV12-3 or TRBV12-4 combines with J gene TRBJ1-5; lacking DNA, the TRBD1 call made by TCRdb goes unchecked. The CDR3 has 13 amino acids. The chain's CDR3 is CASTADTSVAQHF.

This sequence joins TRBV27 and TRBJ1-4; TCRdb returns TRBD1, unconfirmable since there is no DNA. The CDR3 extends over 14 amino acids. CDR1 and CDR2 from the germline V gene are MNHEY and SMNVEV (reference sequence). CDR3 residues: CASRPVGVNEKLFF.